The 19 T cell receptor beta chains presented below share a single source sample, sequenced in a study of blood T cell repertoires in COVID-19. The assay was immunoSEQ multiplex PCR, and TCRdb's table has in-frame clones only and misses some. The data hold about 270,000 clones, with approximately 86% observed a single time. The sample consisted of peripheral blood. The receptors were gathered from a woman aged 55-69 years who had recovered from COVID-19.

J is TRBJ1-3 and V is TRBV6-5; the D gene is possibly TRBD1 (5 bases). Germline V gene lookup returns CDR1 MNHEY and CDR2 SVGAGI. Trimming pared 6 bases from V and 7 bases from J, leaving 19 bases between. The CDR3 consists of 15 residues. This chain's CDR3 is CASSPTGGRGNTIYF. CDR3 in DNA: TGTGCCAGCAGCCCGACGGGGGGACGCGGTAACACCATATATTTT.

Comments on this clone: Additional DNA sequences in this sample encode the identical CDR3. The chain is built from TRBV11-3 and TRBJ2-1; maybe TRBD1 (6 bases). Looked up from germline, CDR1 is SGHNT and CDR2 is YENEEA. This CDR3 comprises 14 residues. The V and J ends lost 3 bases and 0 bases respectively, with 6 bases between them. As DNA, the CDR3 is TGTGCCAGCAGCTTGGACAGCTCCTACAATGAGCAGTTCTTC. Translated, it gives CASSLDSSYNEQFF.

The chain is built from TRBV10-3 and TRBJ2-3; 7 nucleotides match TRBD2. This CDR3 comprises 12 residues. Germline V CDR1 and CDR2: ENHRY, SYGVKD. The CDR3 DNA reads as TGTGCGGGGAGCGGGGACACAGATACGCAGTATTTT. Its translation is CAGSGDTDTQYF.

V usage is TRBV27 and J usage is TRBJ2-1; 10 nucleotides align to TRBD1. This CDR3 is 17 amino acids long. Trimming took 4 bases from V and 5 from J; bases not matched to a gene: 11. CDR1 and CDR2 from the germline V gene are MNHEY and SMNVEV (reference sequence). This CDR3 is CASSSSGTGAGHNEQFF. The CDR3 nucleotides are TGTGCCAGCAGTTCATCCGGGACAGGGGCAGGGCACAATGAGCAGTTCTTC.

The CDR3 region has the DNA TGTGCCAGCAGCTTGCGCCCAGGGGGCAATCAGCCCCAGCATTTT. Translated: CASSLRPGGNQPQHF. This chain joins TRBV7-2 and TRBJ1-5; D is perhaps TRBD1 (6 bases). V shed 3 bases and J shed 2 bases, with 11 bases lying between them. Germline V CDR1 and CDR2: SGHTA, FQGNSA. This CDR3 contains 15 residues.

The chain combines TRBV9 with TRBJ2-7, with 7 nucleotides matching TRBD2. With 0 bases clipped from V and 0 bases from J, the junction kept 3 bases outside the gene matches. CDR3 length equals 15 residues. Germline CDR1 reads SGDLS; CDR2 reads YYNGEE. The CDR3 loop is CASSVEGLSSYEQYF. CDR3 DNA sequence: TGTGCCAGCAGCGTAGAGGGACTAAGCTCCTACGAGCAGTACTTC.

This clone was counted a single time. The V and J genes are TRBV9 and TRBJ2-5; 8 bases align to TRBD2. The CDR3 is made up of 16 amino acids. Germline V CDR1 and CDR2: SGDLS, YYNGEE. Trimming at V came to 0 bases and at J to 5 bases, leaving 9 bases not matched to a gene. CDR3 sequence reads: CASSVGGAGERETQYF. The DNA of the CDR3 is TGTGCCAGCAGCGTAGGGGGAGCGGGGGAGAGGGAGACCCAGTACTTC.

The gene calls are TRBV27 and TRBJ1-5; 10 bases align to TRBD1. CDR1 is MNHEY and CDR2 is SMNVEV in the germline V gene (reference sequence). Unmatched junction bases numbered 3, after V lost 6 bases and J lost 1 base. This CDR3 comprises 15 residues. CDR3 nucleotide sequence: TGTGCCAGCAGGGGACAGGGGATAAGCAATCAGCCCCAGCATTTT. Translation: CASRGQGISNQPQHF.

Only one count was recorded for this clone. This chain uses TRBV15 with TRBJ1-5; D is possibly TRBD1 (6 bases). CDR1 is LNHNV, CDR2 YYDKDF, per germline (reference sequence). The V end lost 1 base, the J end lost 7 bases, and 14 bases lay between the germline ends. There are 15 residues in the CDR3. Written as DNA, the CDR3 is TGTGCCACCAGCAGAGGGAACAGGGTTGGACAGCCCCAGCATTTT. Amino acid sequence: CATSRGNRVGQPQHF.

CDR3 coding DNA: TGTGCCAGCAGCTTTGGGGGGGACGGTACTAACTATGGCTACACCTTC. Residues: CASSFGGDGTNYGYTF. V is TRBV7-2 and J is TRBJ1-2, with D perhaps TRBD1 (5 bases). The CDR3 contains 16 residues. The germline V and J ends were trimmed by 3 bases and 0 bases, with 14 bases remaining between them. Per the germline V gene, CDR1 is SGHTA and CDR2 is FQGNSA.

The chain carries TRBV7-2 and TRBJ2-7, with 7 bases matching TRBD1. Germline lookup yields CDR1 SGHTA and CDR2 FQGNSA. The ends lost 4 bases at V and 4 bases at J; junction bases unmatched: 10. CDR3 length: 15 residues. For the CDR3, the DNA is TGTGCCAGCAGCTCTAACACAGGGGAGAGATACGAGCAGTACTTC. It specifies CASSSNTGERYEQYF.

The rearrangement links TRBV7-2 to TRBJ2-1, with 8 bases lining up with TRBD1. The CDR3 is 14 amino acids. Germline CDR1 SGHTA, CDR2 FQGNSA. The junction had 10 bases not matched to a gene; V was cut back by 0 bases and J by 15 bases. The CDR3 sequence: CASSLAGTGQPGFF. The CDR3 nucleotides are TGTGCCAGCAGCTTAGCGGGGACAGGTCAACCGGGGTTCTTC.

The chain combines TRBV4-1 with TRBJ2-5, with TRBD2 matching over 8 bases. This CDR3 has 17 residues. In germline, CDR1 is MGHRA, CDR2 YSYEKL. Germline trimming cut 1 base from V and 5 bases from J; bases unmatched to any gene: 12. The CDR3 coding sequence is TGCGCCAGCAGCCAAGCTCTGGGGGCGGGGGGCAAGGAGACCCAGTACTTC. Translated: CASSQALGAGGKETQYF.

The chain recombines TRBV13 with TRBJ1-6, with 9 bases matching TRBD1. The CDR3 spans 16 residues. Germline-derived CDR1 and CDR2 are PRHDT and FYEKMQ (reference sequence). The trim removed 4 bases at V and 3 bases at J, leaving 4 bases unmatched. The CDR3 loop is CASSWTGADYNSPLHF. The CDR3 coding sequence is TGTGCCAGCAGCTGGACAGGGGCTGACTATAATTCACCCCTCCACTTT.

The chain combines TRBV2 with TRBJ1-2, with 8 bases matching TRBD1. From germline, CDR1 is SNHLY and CDR2 FYNNEI. This CDR3 spans 15 amino acids. V shed 5 bases and J 7 bases; nucleotides not matched to a gene: 12. CDR3 coding DNA: TGTGCCAGCAGTACTGGCCGGACAGGGTTCTTTGGCTACACCTTC. It translates to CASSTGRTGFFGYTF.

In its sample, this clone was seen once. The chain employs TRBV9 and TRBJ1-1; possibly TRBD1 for D (6 bases). CDR3 size: 15 residues. Germline V gene lookup returns CDR1 SGDLS and CDR2 YYNGEE. The V end lost 3 bases, the J end lost 0 bases, and 12 bases lay between the germline ends. As DNA, the CDR3 is TGTGCCAGCAGCGCCTCGGACAGAATGAACACTGAAGCTTTCTTT. Amino acids: CASSASDRMNTEAFF.

The gene calls are TRBV18 and TRBJ2-7; 7 bases are shared with TRBD1. There are 15 residues in the CDR3. Germline V gene data show CDR1 as KGHSH and CDR2 as LQKENI. V lost 4 bases to trimming and J lost 3 bases; unmatched junction nucleotides: 9. CDR3 bases: TGTGCCAGCTCACAGAGACAGGGTATTAACTACGAGCAGTACTTC. The encoded protein is CASSQRQGINYEQYF.

The chain uses TRBV5-1 and TRBJ2-7, with D maybe TRBD2 (6 bases). V was cut by 0 bases and J by 2 bases, with 18 bases left in between. Germline V gene sequence: CDR1 SGHRS, CDR2 YFSETQ. This CDR3 comprises 17 residues. The CDR3 is CASSLEVGGDSTYEQYF. The CDR3 DNA is TGCGCCAGCAGCTTGGAAGTTGGAGGGGATTCGACCTACGAGCAGTACTTC.

The chain recombines TRBV6-1 with TRBJ2-3, with 9 nucleotides matching TRBD1. The CDR3 is 16 amino acids. Germline V gene data show CDR1 as MNHNS and CDR2 as SASEGT. J lost 4 bases, V lost 0 bases, and 5 bases had no gene match. The CDR3 DNA follows: TGTGCCAGCAGTGAAGCCGGGACAGGGTATTCAGATACGCAGTATTTT. It yields the protein CASSEAGTGYSDTQYF.